This T cell receptor (beta chain) was sequenced for a study of cytomegalovirus exposure and HLA in healthy donors. Overall study findings and caveats: Cytomegalovirus-associated status was assigned to 164 TCR beta chains. Per published reports, the classifier diagnosed cytomegalovirus status with high specificity and sensitivity.

The CDR3 runs 14 residues. Germline CDR1 is MNHNY and CDR2 is SVGAGI (reference sequence). TCRdb's copy holds only in-frame clones and misses some; the assay was immunoSEQ multiplex PCR. This sample has about 200,000 clones; roughly three quarters occur once, and the top ten carry about 1.2%. As concerns this clone: What it binds is not known. The junction does not match germline at one end; this may be a read error.

This receptor was identified in a woman in her 30s in good health and CMV-seronegative. The chain employs TRBV6-6 and TRBJ2-1, with 11 positions matching TRBD2. The sample comprised PBMCs. The CDR3 region has the DNA TGTGCCAGCAGTTACTCGAGTCCTAGCGGGAGGCCGGTCTTC. Translation gives CASSYSSPSGRPVF.